This entry lists 30 T cell receptor beta chains sequenced from one sample in a study of blood T cell repertoires in COVID-19. Clones were read by immunoSEQ multiplex PCR, and TCRdb kept only the in-frame ones, dropping some. The profile covers approximately 120,000 clones, with 85% to 90% appearing a single time and 6.5% to 9% taken by the ten largest. The source material was peripheral blood. These receptors came from a man aged 50 to 60 with acute or convalescent COVID-19.

V gene TRBV9 combines with J gene TRBJ1-6, with 7 bases matching TRBD1. CDR1 and CDR2 from the germline V gene are SGDLS and YYNGEE. CDR3 size: 15 residues. V shed 0 bases, J shed 7 bases, and the junction held 4 bases outside the gene matches. CDR3 loop: CASSVGGGGNSPLHF. The CDR3 DNA follows: TGTGCCAGCAGCGTAGGAGGGGGCGGCAATTCACCCCTCCACTTT.

A single count supports this clone. This chain connects TRBV6-5 to TRBJ1-1, with D perhaps TRBD1 (6 bases). The CDR3 covers 15 residues. V was clipped by 9 bases and J by 1 base, with 18 bases between them. The germline CDR1 and CDR2 sequences are MNHEY and SVGAGI. CDR3 sequence: CASSPTQTGNTEAFF. CDR3 coding DNA: TGTGCCAGTTCCCCAACCCAGACAGGGAACACTGAAGCTTTCTTT.

V and J are TRBV19 and TRBJ1-2; tentatively, D is TRBD1 (6 bases). The germline V gene has CDR1 LNHDA and CDR2 SQIVND (reference sequence). The CDR3 extends over 14 amino acids. The V gene lost 8 bases and the J gene lost 0 bases, with 13 bases spanning the gap. The CDR3 is CASHRDTANYGYTF. CDR3 DNA sequence: TGTGCCAGTCACCGGGACACAGCTAACTATGGCTACACCTTC.

The rearrangement uses TRBV2 and TRBJ1-2; D might be TRBD1 (5 bases). V lost 8 bases, J lost 8 bases, and 15 bases lay in between. Germline CDR1 is SNHLY and CDR2 is FYNNEI. The CDR3 spans 12 residues. CDR3 residues: CASSSYGGGYTF. The CDR3 DNA is TGTGCCAGCTCTTCTTACGGGGGAGGCTACACCTTC.

V is TRBV29-1 and J is TRBJ2-1; perhaps TRBD1 as D (5 bases). The CDR3 has 15 amino acids. V dropped 5 bases and J dropped 4 bases, with 18 bases sitting between them. Germline CDR1 and CDR2: SQVTM and ANQGSEA. The CDR3 DNA follows: TGCAGCGTTCGAAGGGGCAGGGCAGGGTACAATGAGCAGTTCTTC. Encoded protein: CSVRRGRAGYNEQFF.

The V call is TRBV5-1, the J call TRBJ2-1, with D possibly matching TRBD2 (6 bases). This CDR3 comprises 16 residues. V lost 2 bases and J lost 2, with 14 bases in between. Germline CDR1 is SGHRS and CDR2 is YFSETQ. The CDR3 protein is CASSFQLAQAYNEQFF. The CDR3 nucleotides are TGCGCCAGCAGCTTTCAACTAGCCCAAGCCTACAATGAGCAGTTCTTC.

Only one count was recorded for this clone. This rearrangement joins TRBV11-2 to TRBJ2-6, with 7 bases identical to TRBD1. The CDR3 runs to 16 residues. After removal of 5 bases from V and 2 bases from J, the junction contained 6 bases not matched to a gene. In germline, CDR1 is SGHAT, CDR2 FQNNGV. The CDR3 bases are TGTGCCAGCAGCCCTACAGGGGTCGCTGGGGCCAACGTCCTGACTTTC. Translation gives CASSPTGVAGANVLTF. The full variable domain, completed using reference TRBV11-2 and TRBJ2-6, is EAGVAQSPRYKIIEKRQSVAFWCNPISGHATLYWYQQILGQGPKLLIQFQNNGVVDDSQLPKDRFSAERLKGVDSTLKIQPAKLEDSAVYLCASSPTGVAGANVLTFGAGSRLTVL.

The V gene is TRBV10-3, the J gene TRBJ1-4; 9 nucleotides match TRBD1. Germline V lookup: CDR1 ENHRY, CDR2 SYGVKD. This CDR3 has 13 amino acids. Trimming at V came to 10 bases and at J to 7 bases, leaving 7 bases not matched to a gene. CDR3 DNA sequence: TGTGCCACTACAGGGGGCATTGGTGAAAAACTGTTTTTT. Amino acids: CATTGGIGEKLFF.

This clone was seen once. The chain is built from TRBV14 and TRBJ2-5, with 11 bases lining up with TRBD2. CDR3 length equals 18 residues. CDR1 and CDR2 from the germline V gene are SGHDN and FVKESK. The V and J ends lost 5 bases and 5 bases, in that order; junction bases with no gene match: 16. The CDR3 nucleotides read TGTGCCAGCAGCTCTCGGCTAGCGGGAGGAAGGCCTCGGGAGACCCAGTACTTC. Its protein product is CASSSRLAGGRPRETQYF.

This chain links TRBV6-5 with TRBJ1-1; D not resolved. The CDR3 runs to 13 residues. CDR1 is MNHEY, CDR2 SVGAGI, per germline. V was cut by 3 bases and J by 4 bases, with 9 bases left in between. The CDR3 sequence is CASSYLLSTEAFF. In nucleotides, the CDR3 is TGTGCCAGCAGTTATTTATTGAGCACTGAAGCTTTCTTT.

The chain couples TRBV5-1 to TRBJ1-1; the match to TRBD1 covers 8 bases. The J segment lost 11 bases and the V segment lost 5 bases, leaving 14 bases of the junction unmatched. The CDR3 runs to 14 residues. CDR1 is SGHRS, CDR2 YFSETQ, per germline. CDR3 in DNA: TGCGCCAGCAGTCAAACCACAGGGGGAGTGGGGGCTTTCTTT. This translates into CASSQTTGGVGAFF. The whole variable domain, remainder taken from reference TRBV5-1 and TRBJ1-1, is KAGVTQTPRYLIKTRGQQVTLSCSPISGHRSVSWYQQTPGQGLQFLFEYFSETQRNKGNFPGRFSGRQFSNSRSEMNVSTLELGDSALYLCASSQTTGGVGAFFGQGTRLTVV.

This rearrangement joins TRBV19 to TRBJ1-5; D not resolved. Trimming took 8 bases from V and 0 from J, leaving 8 bases between them. This CDR3 is 13 amino acids long. Germline V lookup: CDR1 LNHDA, CDR2 SQIVND (reference sequence). The CDR3 sequence: CASRVASNQPQHF. The CDR3 DNA reads TGTGCCAGTCGAGTCGCTAGCAATCAGCCCCAGCATTTT.

This clone has a handful of counts. CDR3 amino acids: CASSKEGQANYGYTF. The DNA for the CDR3 is TGTGCCAGCAGCAAAGAAGGACAGGCGAACTATGGCTACACCTTC. The V and J genes are TRBV21-1 and TRBJ1-2; no DNA check was done on the table's D call, TRBD1. TRBV21-1 is a pseudogene. The CDR3 runs 15 residues.

This rearrangement joins TRBV21-1 to TRBJ2-2; TRBD2 is taken as the D call from the table, unchecked against the DNA. TRBV21-1 counts as a pseudogene. The CDR3 has 19 amino acids. The CDR3 bases are TGTGCCAGCAGCAAACAGGGGATTTTAGCGGGACCGAACACCGGGGAGCTGTTTTTT. Its protein is CASSKQGILAGPNTGELFF.

The rearrangement joins TRBV11-3 to TRBJ2-7; 10 positions match TRBD1. The CDR3 loop spans 17 amino acids. Losses at the gene ends were 1 base for V and 0 bases for J; bases not matched to a gene: 6. CDR1 SGHNT and CDR2 YENEEA come from the germline V gene. CDR3 coding DNA: TGTGCCAGCAGCTTAGCCACGACAGGGGGCTACTCCTACGAGCAGTACTTC. Amino acids: CASSLATTGGYSYEQYF.

The chain combines TRBV7-2 with TRBJ2-4; 7 nucleotides line up with TRBD2. Germline loops: CDR1 SGHTA, CDR2 FQGNSA. V dropped 1 base and J dropped 1; count of bases not matched to a gene: 7. CDR3 size: 17 residues. The CDR3 region is CASSLGGGSGAKNIQYF. Here the CDR3 DNA reads TGTGCCAGCAGCTTAGGAGGCGGGAGTGGTGCCAAAAACATTCAGTACTTC.

The chain links TRBV10-3 to TRBJ2-6; 7 bases are shared with TRBD1. Germline V gives CDR1 ENHRY, CDR2 SYGVKD. J gave up 1 base and V 4 bases, and 1 base lay outside the gene matches. CDR3 length: 15 residues. CDR3 in amino acids: CAISVGQSGANVLTF. The CDR3 DNA reads TGTGCCATCAGTGTGGGACAGTCTGGGGCCAACGTCCTGACTTTC.

V is TRBV10-3 and J is TRBJ2-7, with D possibly matching TRBD1 (5 bases). Germline V lookup: CDR1 ENHRY, CDR2 SYGVKD. Deletions cut 4 bases from V and 3 bases from J, with 7 bases between. The CDR3 spans 12 residues. CDR3 residues: CAISATVYEQYF. In DNA form, the CDR3 reads TGTGCCATCAGTGCGACAGTCTACGAGCAGTACTTC.

The chain is built from TRBV21-1 and TRBJ2-7; TRBD2 is the table's D call, not checked against the DNA. TRBV21-1 is a pseudogene locus. This CDR3 contains 16 residues. CDR3 amino acids: CASSMPGLAGVSEQYF. Here the CDR3 DNA reads TGTGCCAGCAGCATGCCGGGACTAGCGGGAGTTTCCGAGCAGTACTTC.

The chain is built from TRBV19 and TRBJ1-2; 12 bases align to TRBD1. V trimming: 4 bases; J trimming: 4 bases; junction bases outside the gene matches: 13. The CDR3 length is 18 residues. Germline CDR1 is LNHDA and CDR2 is SQIVND (reference sequence). In DNA, the CDR3 is TGTGCCAGTAGTACCGCCGGGACAGGGGGCGCTGATGGCTATGGCTACACCTTC. This encodes CASSTAGTGGADGYGYTF.

The J gene is TRBJ1-3, the V gene TRBV7-9, with 7 nucleotides matching TRBD1. After removal of 5 bases from V and 4 bases from J, the junction contained 8 bases not matched to a gene. Germline V gene sequence: CDR1 SEHNR, CDR2 FQNEAQ (reference sequence). The CDR3 totals 15 residues. CDR3 DNA sequence: TGTGCCAGCAGCAGTGGGCCCAGGGGGGGAAACACCATATATTTT. Protein sequence: CASSSGPRGGNTIYF. The whole variable domain, filled in from reference TRBV7-9 and TRBJ1-3, reads DTGVSQNPRHKITKRGQNVTFRCDPISEHNRLYWYRQTLGQGPEFLTYFQNEAQLEKSRLLSDRFSAERPKGSFSTLEIQRTEQGDSAMYLCASSSGPRGGNTIYFGEGSWLTVV.

The rearrangement links TRBV3-1 (or the pseudogene TRBV3-2) to TRBJ1-2; D call uncertain. The V and J ends lost 4 bases and 4 bases respectively, with 10 bases between them. The CDR3 spans 13 residues. CDR1 LGHDT and CDR2 YNNKEL come from the germline V gene (reference sequence). The CDR3: CASSPRDGYGYTF. The CDR3 DNA follows: TGTGCCAGCAGCCCGCGGGATGGCTATGGCTACACCTTC.

V gene TRBV7-2 combines with J gene TRBJ2-7, with 7 nucleotides matching TRBD2. The trim removed 3 bases at V and 6 bases at J, leaving 14 bases unmatched. Germline-derived CDR1 and CDR2 are SGHTA and FQGNSA. This CDR3 comprises 16 residues. The CDR3 region is CASSFRAGTILSEQYF. The CDR3 DNA reads TGTGCCAGCAGCTTTAGGGCCGGGACTATTTTGAGCGAGCAGTACTTC.

This sequence joins TRBV9 and TRBJ1-3, with no clear D. CDR1 and CDR2 from the germline V gene are SGDLS and YYNGEE. CDR3 size: 18 residues. V was trimmed by 3 bases and J by 0 bases, leaving 19 bases between them. The CDR3 spells CASSGRLVQDSSGNTIYF. As DNA, the CDR3 is TGTGCCAGCAGCGGACGATTGGTTCAGGACTCCTCTGGAAACACCATATATTTT.

The V and J genes are TRBV9 and TRBJ1-2, with 7 bases that match TRBD1. Looked up from germline, CDR1 is SGDLS and CDR2 is YYNGEE. J was trimmed by 4 bases and V by 6 bases; bases with no gene match: 3. This CDR3 region has 12 residues. CDR3 in amino acids: CASNRGGYGYTF. As DNA, the CDR3 is TGTGCCAGCAACAGGGGAGGCTATGGCTACACCTTC.

This clone was counted only a few times. The chain couples TRBV7-9 to TRBJ2-7, with 8 bases aligning to TRBD1. Germline CDR1 and CDR2: SEHNR and FQNEAQ (reference sequence). Trimming removed 1 base from V and 7 bases from J; junction bases left unmatched: 12. The CDR3 length is 16 residues. CDR3 sequence: CASSLDTDRVGREQYF. CDR3 DNA: TGTGCCAGCAGCTTAGATACGGACAGGGTAGGACGAGAGCAGTACTTC. The entire variable domain, with the rest obtained from reference TRBV7-9 and TRBJ2-7, is as follows: DTGVSQNPRHKITKRGQNVTFRCDPISEHNRLYWYRQTLGQGPEFLTYFQNEAQLEKSRLLSDRFSAERPKGSFSTLEIQRTEQGDSAMYLCASSLDTDRVGREQYFGPGTRLTVT.

This clone appeared once. The chain employs TRBV7-6 and TRBJ2-4, with 11 bases that match TRBD2. The junction had 18 bases not matched to a gene; V was cut back by 1 base and J by 1 base. The CDR3 sequence is 22 residues long. CDR1 and CDR2 (germline): SGHVS, FNYEAQ. CDR3 DNA sequence: TGTGCCAGCAGCTTAGGGGCCCCTACTAGCGGGAGTTTGTCCTCGGCCAAAAACATTCAGTACTTC. Translating it yields CASSLGAPTSGSLSSAKNIQYF. Together with reference TRBV7-6 and TRBJ2-4, the CDR3 gives the full variable domain: GAGVSQSPRYKVTKRGQDVALRCDPISGHVSLYWYRQALGQGPEFLTYFNYEAQQDKSGLPNDRFSAERPEGSISTLTIQRTEQRDSAMYRCASSLGAPTSGSLSSAKNIQYFGAGTRLSVL.

The gene calls are TRBV7-2 and TRBJ2-4; D uncertain. In germline, CDR1 is SGHTA, CDR2 FQGNSA. Trimming removed 4 bases at V and 7 bases at J, with 14 bases between. The CDR3 sequence is 14 residues long. The CDR3 nucleotides are TGTGCCAGCAGCTACACTAACCTGCCCAACATTCAGTACTTC. It is translated as CASSYTNLPNIQYF.

The CDR3 region is CASSEYRQGRETQYF. The DNA of the CDR3 is TGTGCCAGCAGTGAATATCGGCAGGGCCGGGAGACCCAGTACTTC. V and J are TRBV25-1 and TRBJ2-5, with D perhaps TRBD1 (5 bases). CDR1 is MGHDK and CDR2 is SYGVNS in the germline V gene. V lost 0 bases to trimming and J lost 5 bases, with 13 bases between them. CDR3 length equals 15 residues.

V gene TRBV30 combines with J gene TRBJ2-7, with D possibly being TRBD2 (5 bases). There are 12 residues in the CDR3. V was trimmed by 6 bases and J by 3 bases, leaving 12 bases between them. Germline CDR1 GTSNPN, CDR2 SVGIG (reference sequence). The CDR3 DNA sequence: TGTGCCTGTTCTACACGGGACTACGAGCAGTACTTC. This encodes CACSTRDYEQYF. The whole variable domain, filled in from reference TRBV30 and TRBJ2-7, reads SQTIHQWPATLVQPVGSPLSLECTVEGTSNPNLYWYRQAAGRGLQLLFYSVGIGQISSEVPQNLSASRPQDRQFILSSKKLLLSDSGFYLCACSTRDYEQYFGPGTRLTVT.